The source of this TCR beta chain is a study of cytomegalovirus exposure and HLA in healthy donors. General study points: Researchers catalogued under 200 TCR beta chains as cytomegalovirus-associated.

About this clone: The antigen is not known.

This CDR3 spans 16 amino acids. V was clipped by 0 bases and J by 2 bases; unmatched bases: 5. The germline V gene has CDR1 KGHSH and CDR2 LQKENI. PCR was performed using 60 Vbeta and 13 Jbeta primers. Profiled with immunoSEQ multiplex PCR; TCRdb holds only in-frame clones, not every one. This sample has 200,000 to 250,000 clones; around four fifths occur once, and the top ten carry 0.55% to 0.7%. The sample comprised PBMCs. The chain couples TRBV18 to TRBJ2-3, with TRBD1 matching over 7 bases. The source of this sequence is a woman in her thirties or forties in good health and CMV-seronegative. CDR3 in DNA: TGTGCCAGCTCACCACCGGGGACAGTCGACACAGATACGCAGTATTTT. It specifies CASSPPGTVDTDTQYF.